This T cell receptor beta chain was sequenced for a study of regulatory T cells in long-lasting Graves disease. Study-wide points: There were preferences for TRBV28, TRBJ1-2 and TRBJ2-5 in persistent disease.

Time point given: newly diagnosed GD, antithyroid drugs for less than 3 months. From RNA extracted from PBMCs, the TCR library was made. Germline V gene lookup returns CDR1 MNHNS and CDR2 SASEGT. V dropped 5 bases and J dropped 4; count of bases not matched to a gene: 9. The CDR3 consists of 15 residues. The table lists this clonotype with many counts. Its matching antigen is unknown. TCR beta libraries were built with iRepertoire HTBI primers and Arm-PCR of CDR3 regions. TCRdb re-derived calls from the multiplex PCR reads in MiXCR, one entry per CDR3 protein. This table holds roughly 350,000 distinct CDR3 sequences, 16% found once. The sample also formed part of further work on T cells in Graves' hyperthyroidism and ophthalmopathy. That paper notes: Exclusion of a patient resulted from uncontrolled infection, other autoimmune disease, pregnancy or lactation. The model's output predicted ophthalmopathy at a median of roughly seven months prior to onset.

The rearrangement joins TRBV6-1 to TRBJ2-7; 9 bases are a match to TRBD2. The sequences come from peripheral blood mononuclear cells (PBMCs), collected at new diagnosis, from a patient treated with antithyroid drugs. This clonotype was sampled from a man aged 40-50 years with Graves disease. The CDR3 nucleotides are TGTGCCAGCAGTCCAAGACTAGCGGTAGCTTACGAGCAGTACTTC. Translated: CASSPRLAVAYEQYF.